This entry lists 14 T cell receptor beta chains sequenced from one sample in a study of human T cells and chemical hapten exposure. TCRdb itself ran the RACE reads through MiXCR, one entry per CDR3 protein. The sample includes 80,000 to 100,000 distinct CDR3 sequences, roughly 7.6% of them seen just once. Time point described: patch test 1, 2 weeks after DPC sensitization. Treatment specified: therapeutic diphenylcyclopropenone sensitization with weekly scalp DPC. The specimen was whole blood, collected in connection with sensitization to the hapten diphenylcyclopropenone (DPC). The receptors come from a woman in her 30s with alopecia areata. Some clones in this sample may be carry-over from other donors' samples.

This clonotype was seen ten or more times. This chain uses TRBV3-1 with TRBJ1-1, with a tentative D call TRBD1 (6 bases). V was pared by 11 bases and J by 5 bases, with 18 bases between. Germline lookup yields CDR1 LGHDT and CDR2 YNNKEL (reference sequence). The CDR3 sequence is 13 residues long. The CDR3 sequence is CAFQGQFSTEAFF. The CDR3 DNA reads TGTGCCTTCCAGGGACAATTCTCGACTGAAGCTTTCTTT.

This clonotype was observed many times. Here the CDR3 reads CASTRTPPGAEADTQYF. The CDR3 DNA reads as TGTGCCAGCACACGGACTCCCCCGGGGGCGGAGGCAGATACGCAGTATTTT. The gene calls are TRBV2 and TRBJ2-3; perhaps D is TRBD1 or TRBD2 (6 bases each). This CDR3 is 17 amino acids long. From germline, CDR1 is SNHLY and CDR2 FYNNEI. V was clipped by 7 bases and J by 4 bases, with 24 bases between them.

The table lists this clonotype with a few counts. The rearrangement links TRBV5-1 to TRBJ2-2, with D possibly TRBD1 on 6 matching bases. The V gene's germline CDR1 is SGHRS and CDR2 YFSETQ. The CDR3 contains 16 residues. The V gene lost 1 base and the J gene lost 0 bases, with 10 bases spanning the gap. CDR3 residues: CASSLSDRSNTGELFF. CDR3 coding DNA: TGCGCCAGCAGCTTGAGCGACAGGTCGAACACCGGGGAGCTGTTTTTT.

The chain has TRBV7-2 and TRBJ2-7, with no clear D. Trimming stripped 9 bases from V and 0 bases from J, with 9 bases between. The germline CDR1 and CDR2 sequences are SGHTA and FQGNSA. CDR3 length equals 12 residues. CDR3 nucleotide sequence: TGTGCCAGTGGCGGATCCTCCTACGAGCAGTACTTC. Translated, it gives CASGGSSYEQYF.

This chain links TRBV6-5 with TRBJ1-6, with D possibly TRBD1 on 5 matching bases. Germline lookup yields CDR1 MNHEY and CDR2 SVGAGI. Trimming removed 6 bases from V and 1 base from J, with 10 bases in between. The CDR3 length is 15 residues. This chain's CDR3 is CASSDWGSYNSPLHF. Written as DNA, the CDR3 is TGTGCCAGCAGCGACTGGGGGTCCTATAATTCACCCCTCCACTTT.

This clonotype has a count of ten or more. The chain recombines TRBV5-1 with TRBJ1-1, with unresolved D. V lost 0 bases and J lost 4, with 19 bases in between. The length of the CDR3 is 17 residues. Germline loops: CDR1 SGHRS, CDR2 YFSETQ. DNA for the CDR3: TGCGCCAGCAGCTTGGATGGGGTCGGGCAGTCGGGCACTGAAGCTTTCTTT. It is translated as CASSLDGVGQSGTEAFF. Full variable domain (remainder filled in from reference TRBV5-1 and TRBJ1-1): KAGVTQTPRYLIKTRGQQVTLSCSPISGHRSVSWYQQTPGQGLQFLFEYFSETQRNKGNFPGRFSGRQFSNSRSEMNVSTLELGDSALYLCASSLDGVGQSGTEAFFGQGTRLTVV.

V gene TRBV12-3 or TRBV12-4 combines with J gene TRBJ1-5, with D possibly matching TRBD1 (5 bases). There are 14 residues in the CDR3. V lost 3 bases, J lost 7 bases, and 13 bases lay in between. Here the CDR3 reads CASSFAGLGQPQHF. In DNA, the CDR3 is TGTGCCAGCAGTTTTGCAGGGCTTGGACAGCCCCAGCATTTT.

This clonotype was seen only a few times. This CDR3 reads CATQGAGGTEAFF. Written as DNA, the CDR3 is TGTGCGACACAGGGGGCTGGCGGCACTGAAGCTTTCTTT. J is TRBJ1-1 and V is TRBV30, with 9 bases matching TRBD1. Germline V gene data show CDR1 as GTSNPN and CDR2 as SVGIG (reference sequence). The CDR3 loop spans 13 amino acids.

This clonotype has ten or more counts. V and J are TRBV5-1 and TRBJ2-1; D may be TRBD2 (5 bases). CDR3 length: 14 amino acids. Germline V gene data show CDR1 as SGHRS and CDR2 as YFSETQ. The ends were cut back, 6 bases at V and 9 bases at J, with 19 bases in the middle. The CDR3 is CASTPSAGEGEQFF. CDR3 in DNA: TGCGCCAGCACCCCAAGCGCTGGTGAGGGTGAGCAGTTCTTC.

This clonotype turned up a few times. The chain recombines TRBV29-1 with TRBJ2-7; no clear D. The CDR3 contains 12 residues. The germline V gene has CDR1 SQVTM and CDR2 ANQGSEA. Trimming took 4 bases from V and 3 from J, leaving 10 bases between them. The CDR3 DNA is TGCAGCGTTGGTGGGGATGGCTACGAGCAGTACTTC. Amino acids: CSVGGDGYEQYF.

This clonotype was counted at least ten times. The CDR3 bases are TGCAGTGTGAGATCGGAGTCCTCCTACAATGAGCAGTTCTTC. Its translation: CSVRSESSYNEQFF. This sequence joins TRBV20-1 and TRBJ2-1; no reliable D call. The V and J ends lost 7 bases and 0 bases respectively, with 13 bases between them. CDR3 length: 14 residues. Germline V gene sequence: CDR1 DFQATT, CDR2 SNEGSKA (reference sequence).

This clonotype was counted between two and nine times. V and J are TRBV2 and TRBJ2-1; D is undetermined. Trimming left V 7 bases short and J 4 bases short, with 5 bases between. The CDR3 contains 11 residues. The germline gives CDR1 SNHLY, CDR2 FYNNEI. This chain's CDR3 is CASNPYNEQFF. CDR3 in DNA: TGTGCCAGCAATCCGTACAATGAGCAGTTCTTC.

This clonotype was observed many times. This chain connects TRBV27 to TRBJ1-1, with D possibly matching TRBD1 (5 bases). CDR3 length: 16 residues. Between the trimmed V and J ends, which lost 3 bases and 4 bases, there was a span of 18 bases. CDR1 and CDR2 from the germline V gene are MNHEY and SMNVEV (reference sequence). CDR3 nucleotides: TGTGCCAGCAGTTTGGGTGAGGGACTACGCGGCACTGAAGCTTTCTTT. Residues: CASSLGEGLRGTEAFF.

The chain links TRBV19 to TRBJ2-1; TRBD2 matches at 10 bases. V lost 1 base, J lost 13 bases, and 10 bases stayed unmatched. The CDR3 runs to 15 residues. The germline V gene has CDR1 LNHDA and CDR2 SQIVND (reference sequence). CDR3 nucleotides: TGTGCCAGTAGTATAGGGGCAGTAGCGGGGGGTGAACAGTTCTTC. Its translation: CASSIGAVAGGEQFF.